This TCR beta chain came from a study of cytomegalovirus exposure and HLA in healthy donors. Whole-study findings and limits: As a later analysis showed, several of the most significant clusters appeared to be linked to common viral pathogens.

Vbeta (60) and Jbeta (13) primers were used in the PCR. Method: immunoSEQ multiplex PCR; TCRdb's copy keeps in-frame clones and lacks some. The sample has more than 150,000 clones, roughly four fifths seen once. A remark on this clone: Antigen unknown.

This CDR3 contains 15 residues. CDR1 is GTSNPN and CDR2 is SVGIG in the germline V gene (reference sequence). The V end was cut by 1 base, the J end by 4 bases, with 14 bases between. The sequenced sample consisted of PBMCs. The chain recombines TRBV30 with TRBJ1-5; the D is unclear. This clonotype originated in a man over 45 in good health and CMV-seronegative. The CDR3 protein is CAWSGSPSRNQPQHF. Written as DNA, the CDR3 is TGTGCCTGGAGTGGTAGTCCAAGCAGGAATCAGCCCCAGCATTTT.